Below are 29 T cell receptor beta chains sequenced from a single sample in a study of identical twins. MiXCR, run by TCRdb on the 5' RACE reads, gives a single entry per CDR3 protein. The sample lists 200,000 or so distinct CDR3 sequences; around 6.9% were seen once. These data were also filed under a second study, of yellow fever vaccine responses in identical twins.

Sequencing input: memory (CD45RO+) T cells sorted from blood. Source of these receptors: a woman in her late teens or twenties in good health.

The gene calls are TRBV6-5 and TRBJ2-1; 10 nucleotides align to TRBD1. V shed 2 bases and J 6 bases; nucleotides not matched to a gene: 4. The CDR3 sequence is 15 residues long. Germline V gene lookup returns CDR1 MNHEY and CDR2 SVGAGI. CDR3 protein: CASSYPGTGVNEQFF. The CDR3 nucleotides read TGTGCCAGCAGTTACCCCGGGACAGGGGTCAATGAGCAGTTCTTC.

CDR3 sequence (DNA): TGTGCCAGCAGTGTTGTCAGAGCTGGAAACACCATATATTTT. The encoded protein is CASSVVRAGNTIYF. The J gene is TRBJ1-3, the V gene TRBV2; D gene ambiguous. Trimming stripped 4 bases from V and 2 bases from J, with 9 bases between. Germline V gene lookup returns CDR1 SNHLY and CDR2 FYNNEI. This CDR3 contains 14 residues.

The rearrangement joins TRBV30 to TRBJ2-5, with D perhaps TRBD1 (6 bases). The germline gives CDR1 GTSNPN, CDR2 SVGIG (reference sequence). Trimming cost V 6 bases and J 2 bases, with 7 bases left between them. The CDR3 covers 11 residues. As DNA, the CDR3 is TGTGCCTGCAGGGGTCAAGAGACCCAGTACTTC. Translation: CACRGQETQYF.

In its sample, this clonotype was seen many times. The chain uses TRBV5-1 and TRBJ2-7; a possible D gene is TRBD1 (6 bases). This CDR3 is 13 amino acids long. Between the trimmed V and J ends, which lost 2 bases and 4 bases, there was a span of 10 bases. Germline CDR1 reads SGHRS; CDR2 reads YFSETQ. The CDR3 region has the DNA TGCGCCAGCAGCTTAGACAGGATATACGAGCAGTACTTC. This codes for CASSLDRIYEQYF. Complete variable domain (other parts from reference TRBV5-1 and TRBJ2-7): KAGVTQTPRYLIKTRGQQVTLSCSPISGHRSVSWYQQTPGQGLQFLFEYFSETQRNKGNFPGRFSGRQFSNSRSEMNVSTLELGDSALYLCASSLDRIYEQYFGPGTRLTVT.

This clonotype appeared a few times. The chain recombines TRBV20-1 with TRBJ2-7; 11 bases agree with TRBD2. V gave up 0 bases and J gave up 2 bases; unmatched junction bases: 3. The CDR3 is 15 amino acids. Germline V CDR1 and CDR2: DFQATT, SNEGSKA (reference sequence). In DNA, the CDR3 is TGCAGTGCTAGAGATTCGACTAGCGGGGCCTACGAGCAGTACTTC. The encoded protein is CSARDSTSGAYEQYF.

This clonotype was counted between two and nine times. DNA of the CDR3: TGTGCCAGCCTCGGGACTTTGAGCTCTGGAAACACCATATATTTT. This codes for CASLGTLSSGNTIYF. The chain is built from TRBV6-1 and TRBJ1-3; perhaps TRBD1 as D (5 bases). Germline V gene lookup returns CDR1 MNHNS and CDR2 SASEGT. The CDR3 is 15 residues long. The V gene lost 8 bases and the J gene lost 0 bases, with 14 bases spanning the gap.

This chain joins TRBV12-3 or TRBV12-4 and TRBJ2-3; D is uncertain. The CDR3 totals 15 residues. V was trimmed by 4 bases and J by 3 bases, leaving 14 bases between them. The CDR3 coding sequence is TGTGCCAGCAGTTGGGATTCTAGGAGTACAGATACGCAGTATTTT. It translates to CASSWDSRSTDTQYF.

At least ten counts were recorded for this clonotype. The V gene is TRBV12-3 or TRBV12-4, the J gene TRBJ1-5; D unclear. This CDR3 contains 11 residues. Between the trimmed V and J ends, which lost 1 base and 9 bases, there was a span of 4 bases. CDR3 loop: CASSLVGPQHF. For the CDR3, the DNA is TGTGCCAGCAGTTTAGTAGGGCCCCAGCATTTT.

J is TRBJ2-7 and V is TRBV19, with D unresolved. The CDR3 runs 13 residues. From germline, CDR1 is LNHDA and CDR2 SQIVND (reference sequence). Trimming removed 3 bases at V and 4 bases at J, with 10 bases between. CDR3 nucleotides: TGTGCCAGTAGTATCTCCATCTCTTACGAGCAGTACTTC. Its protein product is CASSISISYEQYF.

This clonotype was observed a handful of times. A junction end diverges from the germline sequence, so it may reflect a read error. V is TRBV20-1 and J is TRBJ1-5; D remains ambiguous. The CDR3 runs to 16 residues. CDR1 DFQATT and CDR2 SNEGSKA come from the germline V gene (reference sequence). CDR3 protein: CCARDTTALAHQPQHF. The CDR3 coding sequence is TGCTGTGCTAGAGATACTACAGCCCTAGCGCATCAGCCCCAGCATTTT.

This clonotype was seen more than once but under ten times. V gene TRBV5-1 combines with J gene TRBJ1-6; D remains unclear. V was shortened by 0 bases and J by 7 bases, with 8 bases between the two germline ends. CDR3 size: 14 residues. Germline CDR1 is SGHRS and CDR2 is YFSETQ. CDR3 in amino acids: CASSLEAVNSPLHF. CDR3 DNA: TGCGCCAGCAGCTTGGAGGCAGTCAATTCACCCCTCCACTTT.

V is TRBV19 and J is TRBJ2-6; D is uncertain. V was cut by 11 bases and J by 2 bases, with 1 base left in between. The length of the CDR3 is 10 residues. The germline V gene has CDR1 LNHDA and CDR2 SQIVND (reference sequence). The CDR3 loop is CAPGANVLTF. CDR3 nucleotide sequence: TGTGCCCCTGGGGCCAACGTCCTGACTTTC.

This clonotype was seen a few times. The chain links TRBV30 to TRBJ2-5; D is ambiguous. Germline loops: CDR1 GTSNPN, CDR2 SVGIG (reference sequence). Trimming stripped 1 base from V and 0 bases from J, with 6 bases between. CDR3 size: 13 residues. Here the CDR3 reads CAWSGTYQETQYF. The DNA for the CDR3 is TGTGCCTGGAGTGGGACGTACCAAGAGACCCAGTACTTC.

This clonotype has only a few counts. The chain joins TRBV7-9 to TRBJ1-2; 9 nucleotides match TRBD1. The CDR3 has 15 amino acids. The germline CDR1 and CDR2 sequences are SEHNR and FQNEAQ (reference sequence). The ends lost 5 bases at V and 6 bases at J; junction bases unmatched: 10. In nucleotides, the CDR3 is TGTGCCAGCAGCCCTCCCGGGACAGGGTCGGATGGCTACACCTTC. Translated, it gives CASSPPGTGSDGYTF.

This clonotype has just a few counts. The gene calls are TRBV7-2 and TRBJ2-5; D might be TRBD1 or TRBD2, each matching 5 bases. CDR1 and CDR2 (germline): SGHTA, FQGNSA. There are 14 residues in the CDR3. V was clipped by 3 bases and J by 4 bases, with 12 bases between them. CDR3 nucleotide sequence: TGTGCCAGCAGCTTCGGGGCGGTGGGAGAGACCCAGTACTTC. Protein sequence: CASSFGAVGETQYF.

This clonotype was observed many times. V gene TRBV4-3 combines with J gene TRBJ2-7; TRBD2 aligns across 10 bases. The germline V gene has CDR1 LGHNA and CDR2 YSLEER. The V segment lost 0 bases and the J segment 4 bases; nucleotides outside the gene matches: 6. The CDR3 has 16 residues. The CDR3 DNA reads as TGCGCCAGCAGCCAAGATCCTTCGACTAGCGGGTACGAGCAGTACTTC. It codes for CASSQDPSTSGYEQYF.

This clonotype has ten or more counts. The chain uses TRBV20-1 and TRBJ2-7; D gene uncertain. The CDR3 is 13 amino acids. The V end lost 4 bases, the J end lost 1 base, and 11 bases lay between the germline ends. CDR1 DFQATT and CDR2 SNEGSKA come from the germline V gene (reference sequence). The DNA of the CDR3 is TGCAGTGCTATAGACTGGCCTTCCTACGAGCAGTACTTC. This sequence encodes CSAIDWPSYEQYF.

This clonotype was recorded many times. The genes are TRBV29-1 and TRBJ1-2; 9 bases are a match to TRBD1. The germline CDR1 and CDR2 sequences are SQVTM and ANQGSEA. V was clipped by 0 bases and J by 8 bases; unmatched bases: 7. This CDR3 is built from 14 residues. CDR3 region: CSVEDWTGEFGYTF. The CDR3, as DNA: TGCAGCGTTGAAGATTGGACAGGGGAATTCGGCTACACCTTC.

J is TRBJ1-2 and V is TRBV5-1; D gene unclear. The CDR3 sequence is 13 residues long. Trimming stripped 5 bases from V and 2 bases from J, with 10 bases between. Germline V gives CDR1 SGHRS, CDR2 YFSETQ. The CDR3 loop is CASRRFQNYGYTF. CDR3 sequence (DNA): TGCGCCAGCAGACGATTTCAGAACTATGGCTACACCTTC.

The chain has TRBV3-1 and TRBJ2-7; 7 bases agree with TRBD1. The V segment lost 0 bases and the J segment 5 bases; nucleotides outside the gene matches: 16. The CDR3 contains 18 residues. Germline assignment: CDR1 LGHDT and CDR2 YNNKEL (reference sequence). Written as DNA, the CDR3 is TGTGCCAGCAGCCAAGATTTGGCAGGGGGTACCTCTGGGAACGAGCAGTACTTC. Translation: CASSQDLAGGTSGNEQYF.

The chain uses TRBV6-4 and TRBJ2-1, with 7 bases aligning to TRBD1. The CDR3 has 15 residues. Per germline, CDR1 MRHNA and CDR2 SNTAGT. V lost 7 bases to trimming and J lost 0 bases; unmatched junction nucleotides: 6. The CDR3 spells CASTPTGSSYNEQFF. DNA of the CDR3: TGTGCCAGCACCCCGACAGGGAGCTCCTACAATGAGCAGTTCTTC.

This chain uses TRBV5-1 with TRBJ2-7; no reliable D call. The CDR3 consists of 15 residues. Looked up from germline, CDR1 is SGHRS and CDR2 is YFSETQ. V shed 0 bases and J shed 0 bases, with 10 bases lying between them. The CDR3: CASSLGSGPSYEQYF. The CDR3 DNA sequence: TGCGCCAGCAGCTTGGGCTCAGGCCCCTCCTACGAGCAGTACTTC.

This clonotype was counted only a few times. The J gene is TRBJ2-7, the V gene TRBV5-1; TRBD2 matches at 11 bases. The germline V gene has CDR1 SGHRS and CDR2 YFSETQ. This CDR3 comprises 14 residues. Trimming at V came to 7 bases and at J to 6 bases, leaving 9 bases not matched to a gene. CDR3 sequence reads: CASRLAGGPVEQYF. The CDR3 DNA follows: TGCGCCAGCCGTTTAGCGGGGGGGCCTGTCGAGCAGTACTTC.

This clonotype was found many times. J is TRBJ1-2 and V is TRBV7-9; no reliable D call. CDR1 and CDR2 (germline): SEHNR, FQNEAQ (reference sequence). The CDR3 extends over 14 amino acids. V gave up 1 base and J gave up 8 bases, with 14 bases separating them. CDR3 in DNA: TGTGCCAGCAGCTTAGACCTACTGGTCGTAGGCTACACCTTC. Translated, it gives CASSLDLLVVGYTF.

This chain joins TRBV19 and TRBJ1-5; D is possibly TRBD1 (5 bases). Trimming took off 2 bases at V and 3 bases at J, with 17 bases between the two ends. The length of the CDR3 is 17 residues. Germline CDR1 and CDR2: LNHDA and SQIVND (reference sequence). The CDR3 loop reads CASSILPGLLSNQPQHF. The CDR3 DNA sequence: TGTGCCAGTAGTATACTACCGGGACTTCTCTCCAATCAGCCCCAGCATTTT.

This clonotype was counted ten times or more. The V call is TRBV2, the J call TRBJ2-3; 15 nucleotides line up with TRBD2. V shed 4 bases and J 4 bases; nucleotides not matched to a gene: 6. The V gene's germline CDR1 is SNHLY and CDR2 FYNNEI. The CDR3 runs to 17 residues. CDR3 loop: CASSGGLAGGRSDTQYF. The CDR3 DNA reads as TGTGCCAGCAGTGGTGGACTAGCGGGGGGGCGCTCAGATACGCAGTATTTT.

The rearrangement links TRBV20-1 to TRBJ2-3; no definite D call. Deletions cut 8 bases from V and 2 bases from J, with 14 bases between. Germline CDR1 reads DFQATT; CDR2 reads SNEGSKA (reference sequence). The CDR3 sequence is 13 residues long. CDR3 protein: CSQFSPNTDTQYF. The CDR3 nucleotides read TGCAGTCAATTCAGCCCCAACACAGATACGCAGTATTTT.

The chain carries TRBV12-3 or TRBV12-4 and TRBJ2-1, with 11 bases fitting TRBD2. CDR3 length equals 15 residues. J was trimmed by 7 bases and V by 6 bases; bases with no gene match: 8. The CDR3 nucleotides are TGTGCCAGCAGGGCACCGGGACTAGCGGCTAATGAGCAGTTCTTC. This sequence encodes CASRAPGLAANEQFF.

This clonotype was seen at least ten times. In DNA, the CDR3 is TGCGCCAGCAGCAAGACGGGACAGGGGGATCGAGAGACCCAGTACTTC. It specifies CASSKTGQGDRETQYF. The V gene is TRBV5-1, the J gene TRBJ2-5; 11 positions match TRBD1. The ends lost 4 bases at V and 4 bases at J; junction bases unmatched: 9. This CDR3 has 16 amino acids. Germline lookup yields CDR1 SGHRS and CDR2 YFSETQ.